Following are 17 T cell receptor beta chains from one sample sequenced in a study of identical twins. TCRdb passed the 5' RACE reads through MiXCR, listing each CDR3 protein once. Found here are 300,000 to 350,000 distinct CDR3 sequences, about 12% of them singletons; the top ten hold 7.2%. This sample also belongs to another study, concerning yellow fever vaccine responses in identical twins.

Material: CD8+ T cells sorted from blood. These receptors all stem from a woman aged 18-35 years in good health.

This clonotype has a handful of counts. The chain couples TRBV5-6 to TRBJ2-7, with TRBD2 as a possible D gene (7 bases). The CDR3 is 11 amino acids. Germline loops: CDR1 SGHDT, CDR2 YYEEEE. The germline V and J ends were trimmed by 7 bases and 8 bases, with 13 bases remaining between them. CDR3 in DNA: TGTGCCAGCGGAAGGGGGGGGCAGCAGTACTTC. It translates to CASGRGGQQYF.

This clonotype was seen only a few times. The rearrangement uses TRBV12-3 or TRBV12-4 and TRBJ1-5; perhaps TRBD1 as D (5 bases). This CDR3 contains 13 residues. V lost 3 bases, J lost 4 bases, and 7 bases lay in between. The CDR3 DNA follows: TGTGCCAGCAGTTTCCCAGGGAATCAGCCCCAGCATTTT. Translating it yields CASSFPGNQPQHF.

This clonotype was seen more than once but under ten times. The gene calls are TRBV6-2 or TRBV6-3 and TRBJ2-2; 9 bases agree with TRBD1. Germline V gene lookup returns CDR1 MNHEY and CDR2 SVGEGT. V was clipped by 6 bases and J by 6 bases; unmatched bases: 8. The CDR3 is 15 residues long. For the CDR3, the DNA is TGTGCCAGCAGGGACCGGGACAGGGAATCCGGGGAGCTGTTTTTT. Encoded protein: CASRDRDRESGELFF.

This clonotype has a handful of counts. This chain connects TRBV5-1 to TRBJ2-3; 8 nucleotides agree with TRBD1. The germline CDR1 and CDR2 sequences are SGHRS and YFSETQ. The ends lost 0 bases at V and 6 bases at J; junction bases unmatched: 0. The length of the CDR3 is 13 residues. CDR3 protein: CASSLGTGDTQYF. Here the CDR3 DNA reads TGCGCCAGCAGCTTGGGGACAGGGGATACGCAGTATTTT. Full variable domain (missing parts from reference TRBV5-1 and TRBJ2-3): KAGVTQTPRYLIKTRGQQVTLSCSPISGHRSVSWYQQTPGQGLQFLFEYFSETQRNKGNFPGRFSGRQFSNSRSEMNVSTLELGDSALYLCASSLGTGDTQYFGPGTRLTVL.

This chain links TRBV3-1 with TRBJ2-3; 12 bases are a match to TRBD2. CDR1 and CDR2 (germline): LGHDT, YNNKEL (reference sequence). This CDR3 has 17 residues. Losses at the gene ends were 2 bases for V and 0 bases for J; bases not matched to a gene: 3. CDR3 in amino acids: CASSQPGTSGSTDTQYF. The CDR3 bases are TGTGCCAGCAGCCAACCCGGGACTAGCGGGAGCACAGATACGCAGTATTTT.

This clonotype was counted a few times. The J gene is TRBJ2-3, the V gene TRBV4-1; 10 bases are a match to TRBD2. The length of the CDR3 is 16 residues. V was pared by 2 bases and J by 4 bases, with 6 bases of the junction left unmatched. The germline V gene has CDR1 MGHRA and CDR2 YSYEKL. The CDR3 DNA sequence: TGCGCCAGCAGCCAAAAACTCGGGACTAGCGCAGATACGCAGTATTTT. As protein: CASSQKLGTSADTQYF.

This clonotype was seen more than once but under ten times. The chain uses TRBV2 and TRBJ2-1; D is unresolved. Germline CDR1 and CDR2: SNHLY and FYNNEI. The ends were cut back, 9 bases at V and 4 bases at J, with 16 bases in the middle. The CDR3 extends over 14 amino acids. The CDR3 bases are TGTGCCAGATATCCACATTCCGAGTACAATGAGCAGTTCTTC. As protein: CARYPHSEYNEQFF.

The gene calls are TRBV9 and TRBJ2-7; 13 nucleotides align to TRBD2. This CDR3 is 20 amino acids long. Germline values: CDR1 SGDLS, CDR2 YYNGEE. The V gene end was trimmed by 4 bases and the J gene end by 1 base; junction bases not matched to a gene: 17. The CDR3 sequence: CASSPRLAGGPPFESYEQYV. The DNA of the CDR3 is TGTGCCAGCAGCCCCCGACTAGCGGGGGGCCCCCCCTTCGAATCCTACGAGCAGTACGTC.

The chain employs TRBV6-6 and TRBJ2-5; a possible D gene is TRBD2 (6 bases). V dropped 6 bases and J dropped 1 base, with 9 bases sitting between them. Per the germline V gene, CDR1 is MNHNY and CDR2 is SVGAGI (reference sequence). This CDR3 is built from 13 residues. The CDR3 protein is CASSWGLQETQYF. DNA for the CDR3: TGTGCCAGCAGCTGGGGACTCCAAGAGACCCAGTACTTC.

This clonotype was detected only once. The chain carries TRBV12-3 or TRBV12-4 and TRBJ1-1; D not certain. The CDR3 spans 13 residues. The V end was cut by 7 bases, the J end by 0 bases, with 9 bases between. The CDR3 protein is CASTVGLNTEAFF. The CDR3 DNA follows: TGTGCCAGCACCGTGGGGTTGAACACTGAAGCTTTCTTT.

This clonotype has a count of ten or more. The chain recombines TRBV12-3 or TRBV12-4 with TRBJ1-2; 7 positions match TRBD1. The CDR3 sequence is 14 residues long. V trimming: 5 bases; J trimming: 0 bases; junction bases outside the gene matches: 3. CDR3 amino acids: CASSKGQPNYGYTF. In DNA form, the CDR3 reads TGTGCCAGCAGTAAGGGACAGCCTAACTATGGCTACACCTTC.

This clonotype was observed many times. V is TRBV29-1 and J is TRBJ2-1, with unresolved D. Per the germline V gene, CDR1 is SQVTM and CDR2 is ANQGSEA. The length of the CDR3 is 15 residues. V lost 0 bases and J lost 8, with 17 bases in between. The CDR3 spells CSVEDKRPAHYEQFF. In DNA form, the CDR3 reads TGCAGCGTTGAAGATAAACGGCCAGCACATTATGAGCAGTTCTTC.

CDR3 nucleotides: TGCAGCATTATTACTAGCGGGAGGGGTGAGCAGTTCTTC. It translates to CSIITSGRGEQFF. This chain joins TRBV29-1 and TRBJ2-1; 13 bases agree with TRBD2. CDR1 and CDR2 (germline): SQVTM, ANQGSEA. V dropped 8 bases and J dropped 9; count of bases not matched to a gene: 7. The CDR3 is 13 amino acids.

This clonotype has more than one count but fewer than ten. The rearrangement uses TRBV4-1 and TRBJ1-5; D is ambiguous. V lost 0 bases, J lost 4 bases, and 7 bases lay in between. The CDR3 length is 14 residues. Germline V gene sequence: CDR1 MGHRA, CDR2 YSYEKL. CDR3: CASSQETGNQPQHF. Here the CDR3 DNA reads TGCGCCAGCAGCCAAGAAACGGGGAATCAGCCCCAGCATTTT.

The chain couples TRBV5-1 to TRBJ2-7; 8 bases match TRBD1. The ends lost 4 bases at V and 0 bases at J; junction bases unmatched: 3. In germline, CDR1 is SGHRS, CDR2 YFSETQ. This CDR3 has 14 residues. The chain's CDR3 is CASSTGGNSYEQYF. CDR3 in DNA: TGCGCCAGCAGCACAGGGGGTAACTCCTACGAGCAGTACTTC.

The V gene is TRBV11-3, the J gene TRBJ2-7; 9 bases map to TRBD2. The junction had 2 bases not matched to a gene; V was cut back by 1 base and J by 1 base. Germline CDR1 reads SGHNT; CDR2 reads YENEEA. This CDR3 has 15 amino acids. CDR3 sequence reads: CASSLVAGVSYEQYF. The DNA for the CDR3 is TGTGCCAGCAGCTTAGTAGCGGGAGTGTCCTACGAGCAGTACTTC.

The chain has TRBV9 and TRBJ2-2; D is uncertain. V was cut by 4 bases and J by 0 bases, with 13 bases left in between. The CDR3 runs to 16 residues. The germline V gene encodes CDR1 SGDLS and CDR2 YYNGEE. The CDR3 loop is CASSSQFNANTGELFF. CDR3 DNA: TGTGCCAGCAGCTCCCAGTTCAACGCGAACACCGGGGAGCTGTTTTTT.